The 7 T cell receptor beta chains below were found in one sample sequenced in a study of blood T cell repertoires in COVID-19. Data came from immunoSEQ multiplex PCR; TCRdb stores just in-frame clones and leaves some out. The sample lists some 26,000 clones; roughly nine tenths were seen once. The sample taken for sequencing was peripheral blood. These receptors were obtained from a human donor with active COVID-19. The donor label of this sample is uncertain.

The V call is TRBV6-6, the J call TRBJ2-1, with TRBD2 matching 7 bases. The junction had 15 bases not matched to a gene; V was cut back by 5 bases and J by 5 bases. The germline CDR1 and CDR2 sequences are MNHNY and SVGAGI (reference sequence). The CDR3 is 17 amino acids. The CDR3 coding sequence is TGTGCCAGCAGTCCCCGAGGGTGGGGCGGGAGACACAATGAGCAGTTCTTC. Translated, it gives CASSPRGWGGRHNEQFF.

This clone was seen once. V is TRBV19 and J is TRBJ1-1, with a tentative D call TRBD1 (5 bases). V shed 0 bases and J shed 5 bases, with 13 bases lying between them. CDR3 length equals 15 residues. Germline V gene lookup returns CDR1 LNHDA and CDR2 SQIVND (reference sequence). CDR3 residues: CASSIEPGPGTEAFF. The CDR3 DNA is TGTGCCAGTAGTATAGAGCCCGGGCCAGGGACTGAAGCTTTCTTT.

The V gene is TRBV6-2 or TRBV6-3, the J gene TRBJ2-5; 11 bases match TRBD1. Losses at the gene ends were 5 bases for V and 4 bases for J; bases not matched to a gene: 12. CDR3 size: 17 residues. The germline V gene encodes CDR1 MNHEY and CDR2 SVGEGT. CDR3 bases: TGTGCCAGCAGTAAACCCCCGGGACAGGGGGTTCTAGAGACCCAGTACTTC. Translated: CASSKPPGQGVLETQYF.

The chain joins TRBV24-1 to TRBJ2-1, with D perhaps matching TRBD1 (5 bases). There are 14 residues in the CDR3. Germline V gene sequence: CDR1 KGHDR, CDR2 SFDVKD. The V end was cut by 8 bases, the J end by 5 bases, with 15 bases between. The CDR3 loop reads CATKAGDRNNEQFF. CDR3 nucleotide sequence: TGTGCCACCAAAGCTGGCGACAGAAACAATGAGCAGTTCTTC.

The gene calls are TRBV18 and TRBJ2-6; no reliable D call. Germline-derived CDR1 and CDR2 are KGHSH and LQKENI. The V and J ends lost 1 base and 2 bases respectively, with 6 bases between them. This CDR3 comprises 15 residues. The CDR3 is CASSPQSAGANVLTF. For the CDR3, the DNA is TGTGCCAGCTCACCACAATCAGCTGGGGCCAACGTCCTGACTTTC.

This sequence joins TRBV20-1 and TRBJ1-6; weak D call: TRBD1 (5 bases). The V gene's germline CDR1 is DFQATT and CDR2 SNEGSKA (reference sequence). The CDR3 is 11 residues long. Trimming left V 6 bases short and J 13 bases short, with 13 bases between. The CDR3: CSAHKEGPLHF. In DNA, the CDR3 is TGCAGTGCCCACAAGGAGGGGCCCCTCCACTTT.

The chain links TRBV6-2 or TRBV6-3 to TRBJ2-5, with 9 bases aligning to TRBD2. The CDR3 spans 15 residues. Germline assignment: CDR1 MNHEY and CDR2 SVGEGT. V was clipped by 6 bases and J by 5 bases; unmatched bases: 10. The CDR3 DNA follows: TGTGCCAGCAGCTCCCTAGCGGGGCGGGGGGAGACCCAGTACTTC. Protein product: CASSSLAGRGETQYF.